Listed below are T cell receptor beta chains from one sample, sequenced in a study of CD8+ T cells in alopecia areata. Sequencing was performed with immunoSEQ multiplex PCR; in TCRdb, only in-frame clones are kept and a portion is missing. The table lists roughly 32,000 clones, approximately 65% of them singletons. Source material: NKG2D-high CD8+ T cells sorted from blood. These receptor sequences come from a human donor with alopecia areata. CDR3s include the opening cysteine and the closing phenylalanine or tryptophan. The D gene is left open where the match is weak. The size field is filled for only some rows; it gives once, few, many or a size class.

cdr3_aa	cdr3_nt	j_call	v_call	clone_size	d_call
CASSLIGPYNEQFF	TGTGCCAGCAGTTTAATAGGGCCTTACAATGAGCAGTTCTTC	TRBJ2-1	TRBV28	-	-
CASSARGPNYGYTF	TGTGCCAGCAGCGCCCGAGGACCTAACTATGGCTACACCTTC	TRBJ1-2	TRBV13	-	-
CASSLKGSQNYGYTF	TGTGCCAGCAGTTTAAAAGGCAGCCAAAACTATGGCTACACCTTC	TRBJ1-2	TRBV27	-	-
CASSFMAGELFF	TGTGCCAGCAGTTTCATGGCCGGGGAGCTGTTTTTT	TRBJ2-2	TRBV28	few	-
CASSLGVEAFF	TGTGCCAGCAGCTTAGGGGTTGAAGCTTTCTTT	TRBJ1-1	TRBV7-9	few	-
CASSSIIDTQYF	TGTGCCAGCAGCTCTATTATCGATACGCAGTATTTT	TRBJ2-3	TRBV5-4	-	-
CASSLVPGAMGTEAFF	TGTGCCAGCAGCTTAGTCCCGGGGGCGATGGGCACTGAAGCTTTCTTT	TRBJ1-1	TRBV7-2	-	-
CSVSGLSSTDTQYF	TGCAGCGTTTCTGGTTTGTCTAGCACAGATACGCAGTATTTT	TRBJ2-3	TRBV29-1	few	-
CASSLHEDAGRTEAFF	TGTGCCAGCAGTTTACACGAAGACGCCGGTCGGACTGAAGCTTTCTTT	TRBJ1-1	TRBV27	-	-
CASSLITSSVGEQYF	TGTGCCAGCAGCTTAATTACTAGTTCGGTTGGCGAGCAGTACTTC	TRBJ2-7	TRBV11-2	medium-sized	-
CASSFGGLNTEAFF	TGTGCCAGCAGTTTTGGGGGGCTGAACACTGAAGCTTTCTTT	TRBJ1-1	TRBV28	-	-
CASSLRLAGVFVGETQYF	TGTGCCAGCAGTCTCAGACTAGCGGGAGTTTTTGTAGGAGAGACCCAGTACTTC	TRBJ2-5	TRBV28	-	TRBD2
CASSLYTPGEGADNSPLHF	TGCGCCAGCAGCTTGTATACCCCGGGCGAGGGGGCGGATAATTCACCCCTCCACTTT	TRBJ1-6	TRBV5-1	-	TRBD1
CASSTADRGLSGYTF	TGTGCCAGCAGCACCGCAGACAGGGGTTTGAGTGGCTACACCTTC	TRBJ1-2	TRBV7-9	-	TRBD1
CASSFEGTGHEQYF	TGTGCCAGCAGTTTTGAAGGGACAGGCCACGAGCAGTACTTC	TRBJ2-7	TRBV28	-	TRBD1
CASSFQRQGDTEAFF	TGTGCCAGCAGCTTTCAGAGACAGGGGGACACTGAAGCTTTCTTT	TRBJ1-1	TRBV7-2	-	TRBD1
CASSYQGGYNEQFF	TGTGCCAGCAGTTACCAGGGGGGCTACAATGAGCAGTTCTTC	TRBJ2-1	TRBV6-5	-	-
CASSYDRVNTEAFF	TGCGCCAGCAGCTATGACAGGGTGAACACTGAAGCTTTCTTT	TRBJ1-1	TRBV5-1	-	TRBD1
CATSGLPAGLYNEQFF	TGTGCCACCAGCGGCCTCCCCGCGGGGCTTTACAATGAGCAGTTCTTC	TRBJ2-1	TRBV15	-	-
CASSIGGLASNEQFF	TGTGCCAGTAGTATCGGAGGGCTTGCGTCCAATGAGCAGTTCTTC	TRBJ2-1	TRBV19	-	-
CASSAQGGNQPQHF	TGTGCCAGCAGCGCTCAGGGTGGCAATCAGCCCCAGCATTTT	TRBJ1-5	TRBV9	-	-
CASSLAMRGTRPSYEQYF	TGCGCCAGCAGCTTGGCCATGAGGGGGACGAGGCCCTCCTACGAGCAGTACTTC	TRBJ2-7	TRBV5-1	-	-
CAWSVGRGWAFF	TGTGCCTGGAGTGTAGGGCGCGGTTGGGCTTTCTTT	TRBJ1-1	TRBV30	-	-
CSVEDQQRGAEAFF	TGCAGCGTTGAAGACCAACAAAGGGGCGCTGAAGCTTTCTTT	TRBJ1-1	TRBV29-1	-	-
CSVERLMYQETQYF	TGCAGCGTTGAGCGCTTGATGTACCAAGAGACCCAGTACTTC	TRBJ2-5	TRBV29-1	few	-
CASSFPGLTYTGELFF	TGTGCCAGCAGCTTCCCGGGACTAACCTACACCGGGGAGCTGTTTTTT	TRBJ2-2	TRBV7-2	once	TRBD2
CASSTGTGRVGELFF	TGTGCCAGTAGCACCGGGACAGGGAGGGTCGGGGAGCTGTTTTTT	TRBJ2-2	TRBV19	-	TRBD1
CASSVQGGAYGYTF	TGTGCCAGCAGCGTCCAGGGGGGCGCCTATGGCTACACCTTC	TRBJ1-2	TRBV9	few	TRBD1
CASSLEPGTGNTEAFF	TGTGCCAGCAGCTTAGAGCCCGGGACAGGTAACACTGAAGCTTTCTTT	TRBJ1-1	TRBV7-6	few	TRBD1
CASSISSGPGEQFF	TGTGCCAGTAGTATTTCTAGCGGGCCGGGTGAGCAGTTCTTC	TRBJ2-1	TRBV19	-	TRBD2
CASSYGLNEQFF	TGTGCCAGCAGTTACGGGCTGAATGAGCAGTTCTTC	TRBJ2-1	TRBV6-5	few	-
CASSLGLAAPDTQYF	TGCGCCAGCAGCTTGGGACTAGCGGCCCCAGATACGCAGTATTTT	TRBJ2-3	TRBV5-1	-	TRBD2
CASSLFGPGDQPQHF	TGTGCCAGCAGCCTCTTTGGCCCGGGGGATCAGCCCCAGCATTTT	TRBJ1-5	TRBV2	-	-
CASSFTRVDRVNNEQFF	TGTGCCAGCAGCTTCACACGGGTTGACAGGGTAAACAATGAGCAGTTCTTC	TRBJ2-1	TRBV7-9	few	TRBD1
CASSGGVSSYNEQFF	TGTGCCAGCAGTGGGGGGGTGAGCTCCTACAATGAGCAGTTCTTC	TRBJ2-1	TRBV2	few	-
CASSQWGLAGTDTQYF	TGCGCCAGCAGCCAGTGGGGACTAGCGGGCACAGATACGCAGTATTTT	TRBJ2-3	TRBV5-1	-	TRBD2